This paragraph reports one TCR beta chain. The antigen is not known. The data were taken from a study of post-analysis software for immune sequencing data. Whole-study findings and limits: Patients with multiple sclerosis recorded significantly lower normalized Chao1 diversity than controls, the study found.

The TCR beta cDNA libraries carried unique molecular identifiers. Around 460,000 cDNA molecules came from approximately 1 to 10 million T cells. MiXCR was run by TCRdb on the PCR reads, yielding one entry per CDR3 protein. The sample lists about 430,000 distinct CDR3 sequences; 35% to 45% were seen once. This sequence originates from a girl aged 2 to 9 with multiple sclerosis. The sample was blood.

CDR3 in DNA: TGCGCCAGCAGCTATAGCGGGAGGGCCGACGAGCAGTACTTC. Protein product: CASSYSGRADEQYF. This chain links TRBV5-1 with TRBJ2-5; 11 positions agree with TRBD2. The tail of the sequence fits TRBJ2-7 better, so the J call may be wrong. Germline V CDR1 and CDR2: SGHRS, YFSETQ. The CDR3 consists of 14 residues.